This T cell receptor (beta chain) was documented in a study of shared clonotypes between healthy human individuals. Study at large: CD4 naive and memory got three plates each, CD8 naive two, CD8 memory one. Study-level points and caveats: Shared clonotypes: 4.5% to 5% naive CD4, approximately 3.4% naive CD8, 2.3% memory CD4, about 0.41% memory CD8.

Study donors comprised healthy, HIV-negative adults devoid of recent acute infection or vaccination. Germline V lookup: CDR1 SGHRS, CDR2 YFSETQ. The CDR3 is made up of 14 amino acids. Trimming removed 4 bases from V and 5 bases from J; junction bases left unmatched: 2. Clones were read by immunoSEQ multiplex PCR, and TCRdb kept only the in-frame ones, dropping some. The sample includes around 95,000 clones, 67% of them seen just once. With regard to this clone: Its antigen is undetermined.

The chain links TRBV5-1 to TRBJ2-1; 11 bases map to TRBD2. The TCR sequence derives from a young man in good health. The sequenced sample consisted of memory CD8+ T cells sorted from blood. Stated subset: CD45RO+ cells pooled with CCR7-negative TemRA cells. The DNA for the CDR3 is TGCGCCAGCAGCCCGGGACTAGCGGACAATGAGCAGTTCTTC. Protein: CASSPGLADNEQFF.